These 6 T cell receptor beta chains came from one sample sequenced in a study of control samples from healthy donors and cancer patients. The assay was immunoSEQ multiplex PCR, and TCRdb's table has in-frame clones only and misses some. Its listing shows 150,000 to 200,000 clones. The specimen was blood. These receptors were obtained from a woman aged 25 to 39 in good health.

The chain is built from TRBV6-6 and TRBJ1-1; D possibly corresponds to TRBD1 (5 bases). Between the trimmed V and J ends, which lost 2 bases and 7 bases, there was a span of 14 bases. CDR3 size: 14 residues. Germline CDR1 and CDR2: MNHNY and SVGAGI (reference sequence). CDR3 nucleotides: TGTGCCAGCAGTTACCTTACTGAGACAGATGAAGCTTTCTTT. It translates to CASSYLTETDEAFF.

The chain links TRBV6-2 or TRBV6-3 to TRBJ2-1; 9 bases agree with TRBD2. Germline V gene data show CDR1 as MNHEY and CDR2 as SVGEGT. CDR3 length: 18 amino acids. J gave up 4 bases and V 6 bases, and 16 bases lay outside the gene matches. The CDR3 DNA reads TGTGCCAGCAGCCCTGCCTTGGGGAGCGGGGGGCTTTACAATGAGCAGTTCTTC. As protein: CASSPALGSGGLYNEQFF.

This chain links TRBV20-1 with TRBJ1-5, with D perhaps matching TRBD1 (5 bases). Germline loops: CDR1 DFQATT, CDR2 SNEGSKA (reference sequence). The length of the CDR3 is 13 residues. Trimming shortened V by 3 bases and J by 6 bases, and 12 bases separated the two germline ends. DNA for the CDR3: TGCAGTGCTAGTCCATCTAGGGGTCAGCCCCAGCATTTT. It codes for CSASPSRGQPQHF.

This rearrangement joins TRBV5-4 to TRBJ2-7; 7 bases align to TRBD1. The germline gives CDR1 SGHNT, CDR2 YYREEE (reference sequence). The CDR3 runs to 14 residues. The ends lost 5 bases at V and 4 bases at J; junction bases unmatched: 9. This CDR3 reads CASRTAGRGYEQYF. DNA for the CDR3: TGTGCCAGCAGGACGGCAGGCAGGGGGTACGAGCAGTACTTC.

The V and J genes are TRBV5-8 and TRBJ2-2, with D unclear. Germline V gene data show CDR1 as SGHTS and CDR2 as YDEGEE. The CDR3 has 13 amino acids. Trimming removed 4 bases from V and 6 bases from J, with 10 bases in between. As DNA, the CDR3 is TGTGCCAGCAGCACTCGAGGTGCCGGGGAGCTGTTTTTT. Translation gives CASSTRGAGELFF.

V is TRBV6-5 and J is TRBJ1-1, with D perhaps TRBD1 (5 bases). The germline CDR1 and CDR2 sequences are MNHEY and SVGAGI. Trimming shortened V by 2 bases and J by 3 bases, and 13 bases separated the two germline ends. The CDR3 totals 15 residues. CDR3 loop: CASSYPGHPDTEAFF. The CDR3 DNA reads as TGTGCCAGCAGTTACCCAGGACATCCGGACACTGAAGCTTTCTTT.